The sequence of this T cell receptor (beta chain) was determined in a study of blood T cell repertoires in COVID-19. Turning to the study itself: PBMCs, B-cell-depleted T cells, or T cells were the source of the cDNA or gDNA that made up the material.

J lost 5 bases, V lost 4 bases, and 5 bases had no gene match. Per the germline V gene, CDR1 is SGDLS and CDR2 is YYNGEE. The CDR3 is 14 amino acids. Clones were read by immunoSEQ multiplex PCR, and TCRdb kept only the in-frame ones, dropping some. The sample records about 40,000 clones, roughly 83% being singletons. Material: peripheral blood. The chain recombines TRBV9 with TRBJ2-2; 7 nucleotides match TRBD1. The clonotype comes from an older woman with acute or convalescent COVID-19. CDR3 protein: CASSNHRGTGELFF. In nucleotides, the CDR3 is TGTGCCAGCAGCAATCACAGGGGAACCGGGGAGCTGTTTTTT.